This T cell receptor beta chain was identified in a study of blood T cell repertoires in COVID-19. Across the whole study: Sites across the United States, Italy and Spain contributed samples from acute and convalescent COVID-19.

The CDR3 loop spans 13 amino acids. Germline V lookup: CDR1 SGHRS, CDR2 YFSETQ. V was trimmed by 5 bases and J by 6 bases, leaving 14 bases between them. Profiled with immunoSEQ multiplex PCR; TCRdb holds only in-frame clones, not every one. The table has under 250,000 clones, around 80% seen once. The chain combines TRBV5-1 with TRBJ1-2, with unresolved D. This receptor was identified in a woman in her 70s with acute or convalescent COVID-19. What was sequenced was peripheral blood. CDR3 protein: CASRPHTSHGYTF. The CDR3 bases are TGCGCCAGCAGACCCCATACTTCACATGGCTACACCTTC.